A selection of T cell receptor beta chains follows, all from one sample in a study of a mutant IDH1 vaccine in newly diagnosed glioma. The method was immunoSEQ multiplex PCR; TCRdb's version includes in-frame clones alone and lacks a portion of them. The sample holds under 55,000 clones, 90% to 95% seen once. What these receptors recognize is not known. The source material was PBMCs, sampled from a glioma patient whose treatment included an IDH1 peptide vaccine. These receptors originate from a man between 45 and 60 years old with glioma. CDR3s include the opening cysteine and the closing phenylalanine or tryptophan. The D gene is left open where the match is weak. Size values are once, few and many counts, or a class for expanded clones, and some rows have none.

d_call j_call clone_size cdr3_length v_call cdr3_aa cdr3_nt
NA TRBJ1-2 NA 11 TRBV7-2 CASSLDFGYTF TGTGCCAGCAGCCTGGACTTTGGCTACACCTTC
TRBD1 TRBJ2-1 NA 16 TRBV5-1 CASSLRGQGKNNEQFF TGCGCCAGCAGCTTGCGGGGACAGGGAAAAAACAATGAGCAGTTCTTC
NA TRBJ2-3 NA 13 TRBV9 CASSSRREHTQYF TGTGCCAGCAGCTCCCGGCGGGAACATACGCAGTATTTT
TRBD1 TRBJ2-1 NA 15 TRBV15 CATSILRGSYNEQFF TGTGCCACCAGCATCCTCAGGGGGAGCTACAATGAGCAGTTCTTC
NA TRBJ1-2 NA 14 TRBV7-6 CASSPVGRGDGYTF TGTGCCAGCAGCCCCGTCGGCAGGGGAGATGGCTACACCTTC
NA TRBJ2-3 once 14 TRBV18 CASSPGHSTDTQYF TGTGCCAGCTCACCGGGTCACAGCACAGATACGCAGTATTTT
TRBD1 TRBJ1-1 NA 14 TRBV6-4 CASKPGTENTEAFF TGTGCCAGCAAGCCTGGGACAGAGAACACTGAAGCTTTCTTT
NA TRBJ1-1 NA 13 TRBV6-5 CASSYELGTEAFF TGTGCCAGCAGTTACGAGTTGGGAACTGAAGCTTTCTTT
TRBD2 TRBJ2-1 NA 17 TRBV4-2 CASSQELAGGTYNEQFF TGTGCCAGCAGCCAAGAGCTTGCGGGAGGAACCTACAATGAGCAGTTCTTC
TRBD1 TRBJ2-5 NA 16 TRBV9 CASSVQGQGDIETQYF TGTGCCAGCAGCGTACAAGGACAGGGAGATATAGAGACCCAGTACTTC
TRBD2 TRBJ2-7 NA 16 TRBV19 CASSIVSASGSYEQYF TGTGCCAGTAGTATAGTTTCTGCTAGCGGTTCCTACGAGCAGTACTTC
NA TRBJ1-2 NA 15 TRBV4-1 CASSQDPNSHYGYTF TGCGCCAGCAGCCAAGATCCGAACAGCCACTATGGCTACACCTTC
NA TRBJ1-1 few 14 TRBV30 CAWTRGSVNTEAFF TGTGCCTGGACGAGGGGTTCGGTAAACACTGAAGCTTTCTTT
TRBD2 TRBJ2-1 NA 13 TRBV10-3 CAIGLAGGNEQFF TGTGCCATCGGGCTAGCGGGGGGCAATGAGCAGTTCTTC
TRBD1 TRBJ1-5 NA 13 TRBV29-1 CSVVQGAGQPQHF TGCAGCGTAGTACAGGGGGCTGGTCAGCCCCAGCATTTT
TRBD1 TRBJ2-7 NA 15 TRBV19 CASSKGRGQSYEQYF TGTGCCAGTAGTAAGGGTCGGGGACAGTCCTACGAGCAGTACTTC
NA TRBJ2-1 NA 15 TRBV2 CASTELASSYNEQFF TGTGCCAGCACCGAGCTAGCGAGCTCCTACAATGAGCAGTTCTTC
TRBD1 TRBJ1-4 once 15 TRBV29-1 CSVADRGRTTEKLFF TGCAGCGTGGCGGACAGGGGGAGGACTACTGAAAAACTGTTTTTT
NA TRBJ1-5 NA 11 TRBV6-5 CASSNSRPQHF TGTGCCAGCAGTAACTCGAGGCCCCAGCATTTT
NA TRBJ1-6 NA 15 TRBV28 CASSLWSQRNSPLHF TGTGCCAGCAGTTTGTGGAGTCAGCGGAATTCACCCCTCCACTTT
NA TRBJ1-1 NA 14 TRBV7-2 CASSRQSSNTEAFF TGTGCCAGCAGCCGACAGTCAAGCAACACTGAAGCTTTCTTT
TRBD2 TRBJ2-5 NA 18 TRBV5-4 CASSLAQTSGAFQETQYF TGTGCCAGCAGCTTGGCCCAGACTAGCGGGGCCTTCCAAGAGACCCAGTACTTC
TRBD1 TRBJ1-1 NA 17 TRBV30 CAWTRRQGAIMNTEAFF TGTGCCTGGACAAGACGACAGGGGGCCATCATGAACACTGAAGCTTTCTTT
NA TRBJ1-1 NA 14 TRBV5-1 CASSFEERGTEAFF TGCGCCAGCAGCTTCGAGGAGAGGGGCACTGAAGCTTTCTTT
NA TRBJ1-2 NA 11 TRBV19 CASGITPRYTF TGTGCCAGTGGTATAACACCGCGCTACACCTTC
NA TRBJ2-2 NA 14 TRBV5-5 CASSLSGTTGELFF TGTGCCAGCAGCTTGTCGGGGACGACCGGGGAGCTGTTTTTT
TRBD1 TRBJ1-3 NA 13 TRBV7-9 CASSLEMETGQCF TGTGCCAGCAGCTTAGAGATGGAAACGGGACAGTGTTTT
TRBD1 TRBJ1-5 few 14 TRBV6-4 CASSEGQGNQPQHF TGTGCCAGCAGTGAGGGACAGGGCAATCAGCCCCAGCATTTT
TRBD1 TRBJ1-2 NA 14 TRBV19 CASRRSGQGYGYTF TGTGCCAGTAGGAGGTCGGGACAGGGGTATGGCTACACCTTC
TRBD1 TRBJ1-2 NA 13 TRBV14 CASSQVPQGVGTF TGTGCCAGCAGCCAAGTACCACAGGGGGTAGGCACCTTC
NA TRBJ1-2 NA 15 TRBV5-1 CASSLANNRAYGYTF TGCGCCAGCAGCTTGGCCAATAACAGGGCCTATGGCTACACCTTC
NA TRBJ2-5 NA 13 TRBV2 CASSDGQRETQYF TGTGCCAGCAGTGACGGCCAGCGAGAGACCCAGTACTTC
TRBD1 TRBJ1-2 NA 16 TRBV28 CASSPGQGAAWYGYTF TGTGCCAGCAGTCCGGGGCAGGGGGCGGCTTGGTATGGCTACACCTTC
TRBD2 TRBJ2-1 NA 14 TRBV7-8 CASSSGLATNEQFF TGTGCCAGCAGCTCCGGACTAGCCACCAATGAGCAGTTCTTC
TRBD1 TRBJ2-7 once 14 TRBV13 CASSSSTGGYEQYF TGTGCCAGCAGCAGCTCGACAGGGGGCTACGAGCAGTACTTC
TRBD2 TRBJ2-2 NA 19 TRBV2 CASQQPSRGGQSNTGELFF TGTGCCAGCCAACAACCCAGCCGGGGGGGCCAATCGAACACCGGGGAGCTGTTTTTT
TRBD2 TRBJ2-1 NA 15 TRBV19 CASRDSGRALGEQFF TGTGCCAGTAGGGATAGCGGGAGGGCCCTCGGTGAGCAGTTCTTC
TRBD1 TRBJ2-5 NA 15 TRBV6-5 CASRRGPAVWETQYF TGTGCCAGCAGAAGGGGGCCCGCCGTTTGGGAGACCCAGTACTTC
NA TRBJ2-1 NA 15 TRBV9 CASSPRGAPYNEQFF TGTGCCAGCAGCCCCCGGGGGGCTCCCTACAATGAGCAGTTCTTC
TRBD1 TRBJ2-3 NA 15 TRBV10-1 CASSRGTGGKDTQYF TGCGCCAGCAGTAGAGGGACAGGGGGCAAAGATACGCAGTATTTT
TRBD1 TRBJ2-3 NA 17 TRBV7-8 CASRPIPGTGSTDTQYF TGTGCCAGCAGGCCTATTCCCGGGACAGGGAGCACAGATACGCAGTATTTT
TRBD1 TRBJ1-5 NA 14 TRBV11-3 CASSLNRGIGRTHF TGTGCCAGCAGCCTAAACAGGGGAATTGGGCGAACGCATTTT
NA TRBJ2-1 NA 16 TRBV28 CASSLIGLASNNEQFF TGTGCCAGCAGTCTTATCGGGCTAGCGAGCAACAATGAGCAGTTCTTC
TRBD1 TRBJ1-1 NA 18 TRBV15 CATSREGGQVLLNTEAFF TGTGCCACCAGCAGAGAAGGGGGACAGGTACTCCTGAACACTGAAGCTTTCTTT
NA TRBJ1-1 NA 15 TRBV10-3 CAISDRGIGGTEAFF TGTGCCATCAGTGACAGGGGTATAGGTGGCACTGAAGCTTTCTTT
TRBD2 TRBJ2-7 NA 15 TRBV27 CASSLWGGTPYEQYF TGTGCCAGCAGTTTATGGGGGGGTACCCCCTACGAGCAGTACTTC
NA TRBJ1-4 NA 14 TRBV30 CAWSVQGRNEKLFF TGTGCCTGGAGTGTACAGGGACGAAATGAAAAACTGTTTTTT
NA TRBJ1-1 NA 15 TRBV11-2 CASSPATGPNTEAFF TGTGCCAGCAGCCCTGCGACAGGACCGAACACTGAAGCTTTCTTT
NA TRBJ2-4 NA 18 TRBV4-3 CASSQDYSILRSRNIQYF TGCGCCAGCAGCCAAGATTATTCCATCCTGAGGAGCCGAAACATTCAGTACTTC
NA TRBJ2-5 NA 11 TRBV23-1 CASPNRETQYF TGCGCCAGCCCAAACCGGGAGACCCAGTACTTC
TRBD1 TRBJ2-7 NA 14 TRBV19 CASSRDRVAREQYF TGTGCCAGTAGTAGGGACAGGGTCGCTCGCGAGCAGTACTTC
TRBD1 TRBJ1-1 NA 16 TRBV5-1 CASSLAGGEIRTEAFF TGCGCCAGCAGCTTGGCAGGGGGCGAAATAAGGACTGAAGCTTTCTTT
NA TRBJ2-5 NA 18 TRBV15 CATSRWGMTGRLGETQYF TGTGCCACCAGCAGGTGGGGGATGACAGGGAGGTTGGGAGAGACCCAGTACTTC
TRBD1 TRBJ2-7 NA 16 TRBV6-6 CASSPAGQGGSYEQYF TGTGCCAGCAGTCCAGCCGGACAGGGCGGCTCCTACGAGCAGTACTTC
NA TRBJ1-4 NA 14 TRBV2 CASSPGTLGEKLFF TGTGCCAGCAGCCCCGGGACCCTAGGCGAAAAACTGTTTTTT
TRBD2 TRBJ2-1 once 19 TRBV7-6 CASSSPGVGSGSYYNEQFF TGTGCCAGCAGCTCCCCTGGGGTTGGTAGCGGGTCCTACTACAATGAGCAGTTCTTC